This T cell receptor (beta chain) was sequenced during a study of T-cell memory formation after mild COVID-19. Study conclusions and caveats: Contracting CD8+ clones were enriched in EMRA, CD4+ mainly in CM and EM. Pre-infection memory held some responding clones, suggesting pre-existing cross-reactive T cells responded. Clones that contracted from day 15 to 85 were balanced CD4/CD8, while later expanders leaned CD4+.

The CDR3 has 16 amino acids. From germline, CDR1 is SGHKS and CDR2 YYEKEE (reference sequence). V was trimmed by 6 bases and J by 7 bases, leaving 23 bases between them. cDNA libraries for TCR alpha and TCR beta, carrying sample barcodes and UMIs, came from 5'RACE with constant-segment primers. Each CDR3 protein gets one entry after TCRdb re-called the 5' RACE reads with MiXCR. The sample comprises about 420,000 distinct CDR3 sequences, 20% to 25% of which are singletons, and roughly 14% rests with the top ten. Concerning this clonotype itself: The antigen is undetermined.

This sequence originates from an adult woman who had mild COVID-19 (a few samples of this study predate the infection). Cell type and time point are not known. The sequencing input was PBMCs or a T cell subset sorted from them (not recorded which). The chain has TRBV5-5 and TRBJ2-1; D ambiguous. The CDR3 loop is CASIKTLANRLNEQFF. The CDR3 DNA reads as TGTGCCAGCATCAAGACACTGGCTAACCGTCTTAATGAGCAGTTCTTC.